This T cell receptor beta chain was obtained from a study of shared T cell receptors in the human thymus. CDR1 is MGHRA, CDR2 YSYEKL, per germline. The CDR3 is 17 amino acids. The junction had 11 bases not matched to a gene; V was cut back by 0 bases and J by 6 bases. The repertoire was sequenced with immunoSEQ multiplex PCR; TCRdb's copy has only in-frame clones and lacks some. The sample holds hundreds of thousands of clones, more than 75% seen once. These data also featured in a second study, about human thymus T cells. That source reports: Thymic tissue was derived from resections collected during corrective heart surgery. V and J genes seemed to be used with bias in thymic and blood repertoires. Related studies noted strongly shared thymic repertoires across unrelated people.

The sequencing sample was made of thymocytes. This receptor was obtained from a boy younger than two with a congenital heart defect. The rearrangement links TRBV4-1 to TRBJ2-1, with 7 bases fitting TRBD2. The DNA for the CDR3 is TGCGCCAGCAGCCAAGAGGGAGCGGGACCACTCCCCAATGAGCAGTTCTTC. It encodes CASSQEGAGPLPNEQFF.